The rows below give T cell receptor beta chains drawn from one sample of a study of blood T cell repertoires in COVID-19. Some clones are missing from TCRdb's copy, which holds only in-frame ones; the method was immunoSEQ multiplex PCR. Among around 390,000 clones listed, around nine tenths were seen once. Sequencing was done on a sample of PBMCs or T cells enriched from blood (not recorded which). Source of these receptors: a woman in her forties or fifties who had recovered from COVID-19. The CDR3 runs from the conserved cysteine through the conserved F or W. D genes are given only for firm matches. Rows give clone size only sometimes, using once, few, many, or a class for an expanded clone.

clone_size: .; v_call: TRBV2; j_call: TRBJ1-2; d_call: TRBD1; cdr3_aa: CASSAKQGGHGYTF; cdr3_nt: TGTGCCAGCAGTGCCAAACAGGGGGGCCATGGCTACACCTTC
clone_size: few; v_call: TRBV28; j_call: TRBJ1-6; d_call: TRBD1; cdr3_aa: CASRPMAGQGSSPLHF; cdr3_nt: TGTGCCAGCAGGCCGATGGCTGGACAGGGGAGTTCACCCCTCCACTTT
clone_size: .; v_call: TRBV6-5; j_call: TRBJ1-1; d_call: .; cdr3_aa: CASSYSYVGATEAFF; cdr3_nt: TGTGCCAGCAGTTACTCGTACGTTGGGGCCACTGAAGCTTTCTTT
clone_size: .; v_call: TRBV5-1; j_call: TRBJ1-2; d_call: TRBD1; cdr3_aa: CASSQTDRGSYGYTF; cdr3_nt: TGCGCCAGCAGCCAAACGGACAGGGGAAGCTATGGCTACACCTTC
clone_size: few; v_call: TRBV19; j_call: TRBJ1-3; d_call: .; cdr3_aa: CASSVGTPISRYTIYF; cdr3_nt: TGTGCCAGTAGTGTGGGGACACCGATTTCGAGATACACCATATATTTT
clone_size: .; v_call: TRBV7-2; j_call: TRBJ1-2; d_call: .; cdr3_aa: CASSLSQGNYGYTF; cdr3_nt: TGTGCCAGCAGCTTAAGTCAGGGGAACTATGGCTACACCTTC
clone_size: .; v_call: TRBV7-9; j_call: TRBJ2-6; d_call: .; cdr3_aa: CASSLQVLSGANVLTF; cdr3_nt: TGTGCCAGCAGCTTGCAGGTTCTCTCTGGGGCCAACGTCCTGACTTTC
clone_size: .; v_call: TRBV18; j_call: TRBJ1-2; d_call: TRBD1; cdr3_aa: CASSPQITGTGVSYGYTF; cdr3_nt: TGTGCCAGCTCACCTCAGATCACCGGGACAGGGGTTAGCTATGGCTACACCTTC
clone_size: few; v_call: TRBV30; j_call: TRBJ2-2; d_call: TRBD1; cdr3_aa: CAWSTGQGRNTGELFF; cdr3_nt: TGTGCCTGGAGTACCGGACAGGGGCGAAACACCGGGGAGCTGTTTTTT
clone_size: .; v_call: TRBV5-6; j_call: TRBJ1-2; d_call: TRBD1; cdr3_aa: CASRNRGTEWDYGYTF; cdr3_nt: TGTGCCAGCAGAAACAGGGGTACGGAATGGGACTATGGCTACACCTTC
clone_size: few; v_call: TRBV5-5; j_call: TRBJ2-1; d_call: .; cdr3_aa: CASSFLGGSYNEQFF; cdr3_nt: TGTGCCAGCAGCTTTCTAGGGGGCTCCTACAATGAGCAGTTCTTC
clone_size: once; v_call: TRBV5-1; j_call: TRBJ1-2; d_call: .; cdr3_aa: CASSAKADYGYTF; cdr3_nt: TGCGCCAGCAGCGCAAAAGCCGATTATGGCTACACCTTC
clone_size: .; v_call: TRBV7-2; j_call: TRBJ2-5; d_call: TRBD2; cdr3_aa: CASSSRLAGGETQYF; cdr3_nt: TGTGCCAGCAGCTCCAGACTAGCGGGGGGAGAGACCCAGTACTTC
clone_size: once; v_call: TRBV6-2/TRBV6-3; j_call: TRBJ1-4; d_call: .; cdr3_aa: CASSSHGSNEKLFF; cdr3_nt: TGTGCCAGCAGTTCACACGGGTCTAATGAAAAACTGTTTTTT
clone_size: .; v_call: TRBV3-1/TRBV3-2; j_call: TRBJ2-7; d_call: TRBD1; cdr3_aa: CASSQATGGRYEQYF; cdr3_nt: TGTGCCAGCAGCCAAGCAACAGGGGGCCGTTACGAGCAGTACTTC
clone_size: .; v_call: TRBV30; j_call: TRBJ1-1; d_call: .; cdr3_aa: CAWSVGVFNEAFF; cdr3_nt: TGTGCCTGGAGTGTAGGGGTTTTTAATGAAGCTTTCTTT
clone_size: .; v_call: TRBV28; j_call: TRBJ1-1; d_call: TRBD1; cdr3_aa: CASSRTGGTEAFF; cdr3_nt: TGTGCCAGCAGCCGCACAGGGGGGACTGAAGCTTTCTTT
clone_size: .; v_call: TRBV29-1; j_call: TRBJ1-1; d_call: .; cdr3_aa: CSVSTSVTEAFF; cdr3_nt: TGCAGCGTCTCGACATCGGTCACTGAAGCTTTCTTT
clone_size: .; v_call: TRBV3-1/TRBV3-2; j_call: TRBJ2-1; d_call: .; cdr3_aa: CASSQGRGQYNEQFF; cdr3_nt: TGTGCCAGCAGCCAAGGGAGGGGTCAGTACAATGAGCAGTTCTTC
clone_size: .; v_call: TRBV19; j_call: TRBJ1-5; d_call: .; cdr3_aa: CASNRQNYQPQHF; cdr3_nt: TGTGCCAGTAACCGACAGAACTATCAGCCCCAGCATTTT
clone_size: .; v_call: TRBV7-9; j_call: TRBJ2-7; d_call: TRBD2; cdr3_aa: CASGHWRAGGYEQYF; cdr3_nt: TGTGCCAGCGGCCATTGGCGAGCGGGGGGATACGAGCAGTACTTC
clone_size: .; v_call: TRBV11-2; j_call: TRBJ1-4; d_call: TRBD1; cdr3_aa: CASSRIGQGNEKLFF; cdr3_nt: TGTGCCAGCAGCAGGATTGGACAGGGGAACGAAAAACTGTTTTTT
clone_size: .; v_call: TRBV5-1; j_call: TRBJ1-1; d_call: .; cdr3_aa: CASSPHAGKTEAFF; cdr3_nt: TGCGCCAGCAGCCCCCATGCGGGGAAAACTGAAGCTTTCTTT
clone_size: .; v_call: TRBV5-4; j_call: TRBJ2-2; d_call: .; cdr3_aa: CASSLWPSGSANTGELFF; cdr3_nt: TGTGCCAGCAGCTTATGGCCCTCGGGTTCAGCGAACACCGGGGAGCTGTTTTTT
clone_size: .; v_call: TRBV12-3/TRBV12-4; j_call: TRBJ1-4; d_call: .; cdr3_aa: CASSTTANEKLFF; cdr3_nt: TGTGCCAGCAGTACGACAGCAAATGAAAAACTGTTTTTT
clone_size: .; v_call: TRBV2; j_call: TRBJ1-1; d_call: .; cdr3_aa: CASRKLGSMNTEAFF; cdr3_nt: TGTGCCAGCAGGAAGCTTGGGAGCATGAACACTGAAGCTTTCTTT
clone_size: .; v_call: TRBV27; j_call: TRBJ1-6; d_call: .; cdr3_aa: CASSFGGDYSPLHF; cdr3_nt: TGTGCCAGCAGTTTCGGGGGAGATTATTCACCCCTCCACTTT
clone_size: .; v_call: TRBV18; j_call: TRBJ2-1; d_call: .; cdr3_aa: CASSPRRSPGDNEQFF; cdr3_nt: TGTGCCAGCTCACCTAGGAGGTCCCCCGGCGACAATGAGCAGTTCTTC
clone_size: .; v_call: TRBV5-1; j_call: TRBJ2-5; d_call: TRBD1; cdr3_aa: CASSFRTGVFLQETQYF; cdr3_nt: TGCGCCAGCAGCTTTAGGACAGGGGTATTTTTACAAGAGACCCAGTACTTC
clone_size: .; v_call: TRBV18; j_call: TRBJ1-1; d_call: TRBD1; cdr3_aa: CASSRSGTGDTEAFF; cdr3_nt: TGTGCCAGCTCACGATCCGGGACAGGGGACACTGAAGCTTTCTTT
clone_size: .; v_call: TRBV4-3; j_call: TRBJ2-7; d_call: .; cdr3_aa: CASSQGPGGYEQYF; cdr3_nt: TGCGCCAGCAGCCAAGGCCCCGGGGGCTACGAGCAGTACTTC
clone_size: .; v_call: TRBV30; j_call: TRBJ1-4; d_call: .; cdr3_aa: CAQARVNEKLFF; cdr3_nt: TGTGCCCAGGCGCGAGTTAATGAAAAACTGTTTTTT
clone_size: .; v_call: TRBV30; j_call: TRBJ1-1; d_call: .; cdr3_aa: CAWVDLNRAFF; cdr3_nt: TGTGCCTGGGTAGATCTCAATCGAGCTTTCTTT
clone_size: few; v_call: TRBV19; j_call: TRBJ1-4; d_call: TRBD1; cdr3_aa: CASGQENNEKLFF; cdr3_nt: TGTGCCAGCGGACAGGAGAATAATGAAAAACTGTTTTTT
clone_size: .; v_call: TRBV30; j_call: TRBJ1-5; d_call: .; cdr3_aa: CAWSGKGLRDQPQHF; cdr3_nt: TGTGCCTGGAGTGGGAAGGGTTTGAGGGATCAGCCCCAGCATTTT
clone_size: .; v_call: TRBV9; j_call: TRBJ1-2; d_call: .; cdr3_aa: CASDRPGDGYTF; cdr3_nt: TGTGCCAGCGACCGTCCAGGGGATGGCTACACCTTC
clone_size: .; v_call: TRBV30; j_call: TRBJ2-7; d_call: .; cdr3_aa: CAWSHGTYEQYF; cdr3_nt: TGTGCCTGGAGCCACGGGACCTACGAGCAGTACTTC
clone_size: .; v_call: TRBV4-3; j_call: TRBJ2-7; d_call: TRBD2; cdr3_aa: CASSQEGWASGVFAQYF; cdr3_nt: TGCGCCAGCAGCCAAGAAGGGTGGGCTAGCGGGGTCTTCGCGCAGTACTTC
clone_size: .; v_call: TRBV7-2; j_call: TRBJ1-2; d_call: TRBD1; cdr3_aa: CASSIDRGLGGYTF; cdr3_nt: TGTGCCAGCAGCATCGACAGGGGGCTAGGGGGCTACACCTTC
clone_size: .; v_call: TRBV25-1; j_call: TRBJ1-3; d_call: .; cdr3_aa: CASSERGSGNTIYF; cdr3_nt: TGTGCCAGCAGTGAACGAGGCTCTGGAAACACCATATATTTT
clone_size: .; v_call: TRBV3-1/TRBV3-2; j_call: TRBJ1-6; d_call: .; cdr3_aa: CASSQVTASPLHF; cdr3_nt: TGTGCCAGCAGCCAGGTGACAGCTTCACCCCTCCACTTT
clone_size: .; v_call: TRBV5-4; j_call: TRBJ2-7; d_call: TRBD1; cdr3_aa: CASSADRGQPYEQYF; cdr3_nt: TGTGCCAGCAGCGCAGACAGGGGGCAGCCCTACGAGCAGTACTTC
clone_size: .; v_call: TRBV7-2; j_call: TRBJ1-2; d_call: TRBD1; cdr3_aa: CASSPGQGRLYGYTF; cdr3_nt: TGTGCCAGCAGCCCGGGACAGGGTAGACTCTATGGCTACACCTTC
clone_size: once; v_call: TRBV19; j_call: TRBJ2-5; d_call: .; cdr3_aa: CASSIANRQETQYF; cdr3_nt: TGTGCCAGTAGTATTGCGAACCGGCAAGAGACCCAGTACTTC
clone_size: many; v_call: TRBV4-2; j_call: TRBJ1-3; d_call: .; cdr3_aa: CASSTEQSPKSGNTIYF; cdr3_nt: TGTGCCAGCAGCACAGAACAGAGCCCCAAATCTGGAAACACCATATATTTT
clone_size: .; v_call: TRBV5-6; j_call: TRBJ1-3; d_call: .; cdr3_aa: CASSLVGFSGNTIYF; cdr3_nt: TGTGCCAGCAGCTTGGTCGGTTTCTCTGGAAACACCATATATTTT
clone_size: .; v_call: TRBV5-6; j_call: TRBJ2-2; d_call: TRBD1; cdr3_aa: CASSRDREMFF; cdr3_nt: TGTGCCAGCAGCAGGGACAGGGAGATGTTTTTT
clone_size: once; v_call: TRBV10-3; j_call: TRBJ2-2; d_call: .; cdr3_aa: CAISVGGVPGELFF; cdr3_nt: TGTGCCATCAGTGTAGGAGGGGTACCCGGGGAGCTGTTTTTT
clone_size: once; v_call: TRBV5-1; j_call: TRBJ2-3; d_call: TRBD1; cdr3_aa: CASSLGPSGGLDTQYF; cdr3_nt: TGCGCCAGCAGCTTGGGGCCTTCAGGGGGTCTAGATACGCAGTATTTT
clone_size: .; v_call: TRBV3-1/TRBV3-2; j_call: TRBJ2-5; d_call: .; cdr3_aa: CASSQVRGETQYF; cdr3_nt: TGTGCCAGCAGCCAAGTACGAGGAGAGACCCAGTACTTC
clone_size: few; v_call: TRBV19; j_call: TRBJ2-6; d_call: TRBD2; cdr3_aa: CASSLRLAGADSSGANVLTF; cdr3_nt: TGTGCCAGTAGTTTAAGACTAGCGGGGGCCGATTCCTCTGGGGCCAACGTCCTGACTTTC
clone_size: once; v_call: TRBV7-2; j_call: TRBJ2-1; d_call: TRBD2; cdr3_aa: CASSLGGGLSYNEQFF; cdr3_nt: TGTGCCAGCAGCCTCGGGGGGGGACTCTCCTACAATGAGCAGTTCTTC
clone_size: .; v_call: TRBV5-4; j_call: TRBJ1-1; d_call: TRBD1; cdr3_aa: CASSLDRGSYEAFF; cdr3_nt: TGTGCCAGCAGCTTGGACAGGGGGTCCTATGAAGCTTTCTTT
clone_size: .; v_call: TRBV27; j_call: TRBJ1-5; d_call: TRBD1; cdr3_aa: CASSLSGQNNQPQHF; cdr3_nt: TGTGCCAGCAGTTTATCGGGACAGAACAATCAGCCCCAGCATTTT
clone_size: .; v_call: TRBV4-1; j_call: TRBJ1-6; d_call: TRBD1; cdr3_aa: CASSQVKLGTGYNSPLHF; cdr3_nt: TGCGCCAGCAGCCAAGTAAAATTAGGGACAGGGTATAATTCACCCCTCCACTTT
clone_size: .; v_call: TRBV4-1; j_call: TRBJ1-1; d_call: .; cdr3_aa: CASSQFTDTEAFF; cdr3_nt: TGCGCCAGCAGCCAATTCACAGACACTGAAGCTTTCTTT